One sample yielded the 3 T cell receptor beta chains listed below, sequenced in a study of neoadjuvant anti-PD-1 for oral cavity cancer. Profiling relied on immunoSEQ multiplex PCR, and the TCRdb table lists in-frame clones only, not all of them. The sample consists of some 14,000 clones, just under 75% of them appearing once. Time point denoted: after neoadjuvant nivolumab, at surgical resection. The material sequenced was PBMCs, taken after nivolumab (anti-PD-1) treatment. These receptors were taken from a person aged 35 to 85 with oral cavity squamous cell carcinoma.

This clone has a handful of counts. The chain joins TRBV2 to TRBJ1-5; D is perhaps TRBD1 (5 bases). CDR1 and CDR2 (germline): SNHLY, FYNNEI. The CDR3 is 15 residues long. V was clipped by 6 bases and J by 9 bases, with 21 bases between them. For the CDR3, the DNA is TGTGCCAGCAGCCCGCACCCGGGGGGATCCCCGCCCCAGCATTTT. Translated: CASSPHPGGSPPQHF.

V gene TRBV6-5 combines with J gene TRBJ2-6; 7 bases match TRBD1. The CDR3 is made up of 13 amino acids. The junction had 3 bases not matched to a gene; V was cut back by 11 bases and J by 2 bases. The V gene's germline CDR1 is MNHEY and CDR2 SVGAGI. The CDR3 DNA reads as TGTGCCGTGACAGGGACTGGGGCCAACGTCCTGACTTTC. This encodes CAVTGTGANVLTF.

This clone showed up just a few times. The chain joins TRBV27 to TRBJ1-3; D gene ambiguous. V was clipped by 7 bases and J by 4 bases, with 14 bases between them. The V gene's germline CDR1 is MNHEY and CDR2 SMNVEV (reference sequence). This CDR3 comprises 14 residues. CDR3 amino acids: CASMAEGLGNTIYF. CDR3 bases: TGTGCCAGCATGGCAGAAGGACTCGGAAACACCATATATTTT.